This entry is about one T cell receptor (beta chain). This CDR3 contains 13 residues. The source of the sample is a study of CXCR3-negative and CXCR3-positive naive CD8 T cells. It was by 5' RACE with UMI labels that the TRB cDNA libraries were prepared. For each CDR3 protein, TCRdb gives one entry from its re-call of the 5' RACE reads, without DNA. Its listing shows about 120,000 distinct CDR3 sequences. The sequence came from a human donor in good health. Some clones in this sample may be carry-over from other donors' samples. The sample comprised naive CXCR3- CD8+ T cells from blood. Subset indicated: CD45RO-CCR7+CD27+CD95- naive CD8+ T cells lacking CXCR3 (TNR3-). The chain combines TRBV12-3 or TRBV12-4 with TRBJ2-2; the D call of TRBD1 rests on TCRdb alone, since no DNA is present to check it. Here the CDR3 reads CASWTAYTGELFF.